Below are 20 T cell receptor beta chains sequenced from a single sample in a study of identical twins. TCRdb re-derived calls from the 5' RACE reads in MiXCR, one entry per CDR3 protein. The data contain 690,000 or so distinct CDR3 sequences, roughly 6% of them singletons. Sequencing was performed on naive T cells sorted from blood. Receptor source: a man in his late teens or twenties in good health.

This chain joins TRBV5-5 and TRBJ2-2; D remains ambiguous. The CDR3 totals 13 residues. Trimming stripped 2 bases from V and 5 bases from J, with 7 bases between. Germline CDR1 SGHKS, CDR2 YYEKEE (reference sequence). CDR3: CASSFQFTGELFF. In DNA form, the CDR3 reads TGTGCCAGCAGCTTTCAGTTTACCGGGGAGCTGTTTTTT. The entire variable domain, with the rest obtained from reference TRBV5-5 and TRBJ2-2, is as follows: DAGVTQSPTHLIKTRGQQVTLRCSPISGHKSVSWYQQVLGQGPQFIFQYYEKEERGRGNFPDRFSARQFPNYSSELNVNALLLGDSALYLCASSFQFTGELFFGEGSRLTVL.

CDR3 nucleotides: TGCAGTGCTAAAGCCTTTCTAGGAAATGAGCAGTTCTTC. This sequence encodes CSAKAFLGNEQFF. The J gene is TRBJ2-1, the V gene TRBV20-1; no firm D call. The germline gives CDR1 DFQATT, CDR2 SNEGSKA (reference sequence). V lost 4 bases and J 7 bases, leaving 14 bases between the germline ends. CDR3 length: 13 residues.

This clonotype was observed a few times. The rearrangement links TRBV18 to TRBJ1-5; 7 bases line up with TRBD1. V was pared by 4 bases and J by 6 bases, with 3 bases of the junction left unmatched. The CDR3 has 13 residues. CDR1 and CDR2 (germline): KGHSH, LQKENI. CDR3 nucleotides: TGTGCCAGCTCACAGGACAGGACTCAGCCCCAGCATTTT. Protein product: CASSQDRTQPQHF.

The chain employs TRBV12-3 or TRBV12-4 and TRBJ2-5, with TRBD2 matching 8 bases. This CDR3 is built from 15 residues. Losses at the gene ends were 3 bases for V and 7 bases for J; bases not matched to a gene: 10. The CDR3 loop reads CASSLALAGGGTQYF. As DNA, the CDR3 is TGTGCCAGCAGTTTGGCCCTAGCGGGCGGGGGGACCCAGTACTTC.

This clonotype was detected a few times. V usage is TRBV3-1 and J usage is TRBJ2-1; D possibly corresponds to TRBD2 (5 bases). Trimming stripped 1 base from V and 0 bases from J, with 16 bases between. CDR3 length equals 18 residues. Germline CDR1 is LGHDT and CDR2 is YNNKEL (reference sequence). The CDR3: CASSQGRRRASSYNEQFF. The CDR3 DNA reads TGTGCCAGCAGCCAAGGTCGGAGGCGGGCGAGCTCCTACAATGAGCAGTTCTTC.

This clonotype has ten or more counts. The chain couples TRBV28 to TRBJ1-5; D is possibly TRBD1 (5 bases). The V gene lost 6 bases and the J gene lost 11 bases, with 17 bases spanning the gap. CDR3 length: 13 residues. Looked up from germline, CDR1 is MDHEN and CDR2 is SYDVKM. CDR3 in amino acids: CASRDRGDRAQHF. The CDR3 DNA reads TGTGCCAGCAGAGACAGAGGGGATCGGGCCCAGCATTTT. Supplemented by reference TRBV28 and TRBJ1-5, the full variable domain reads DVKVTQSSRYLVKRTGEKVFLECVQDMDHENMFWYRQDPGLGLRLIYFSYDVKMKEKGDIPEGYSVSREKKERFSLILESASTNQTSMYLCASRDRGDRAQHFGDGTRLSIL.

In its sample, this clonotype was seen many times. The chain couples TRBV20-1 to TRBJ2-7, with 9 bases matching TRBD2. The CDR3 is made up of 18 amino acids. CDR1 DFQATT and CDR2 SNEGSKA come from the germline V gene (reference sequence). V shed 4 bases, J shed 5 bases, and the junction held 21 bases outside the gene matches. For the CDR3, the DNA is TGCAGTGCTAAGAGACTAGGAGCGGGAGGCCCTAGTCATCACGAGCAGTACGTC. This translates into CSAKRLGAGGPSHHEQYV.

This clonotype was detected many times. The chain links TRBV28 to TRBJ2-1; 8 bases map to TRBD1. Per germline, CDR1 MDHEN and CDR2 SYDVKM. V lost 6 bases and J lost 15; bases outside the gene matches: 13. The CDR3 spans 13 residues. The CDR3 loop is CASSPPDRAFSFF. The DNA for the CDR3 is TGTGCCAGCAGCCCACCGGACAGGGCTTTCTCGTTCTTC.

This clonotype was seen a few times. The J gene is TRBJ2-1, the V gene TRBV3-1; D call uncertain. The CDR3 runs to 15 residues. The germline gives CDR1 LGHDT, CDR2 YNNKEL (reference sequence). V was trimmed by 4 bases and J by 5 bases, leaving 15 bases between them. Here the CDR3 DNA reads TGTGCCAGCAGCCTTGGGCCCTCATCCCACAATGAGCAGTTCTTC. Its protein is CASSLGPSSHNEQFF.

Many counts were recorded for this clonotype. This chain links TRBV24-1 with TRBJ1-5, with D unclear. The CDR3 extends over 14 amino acids. The germline V gene encodes CDR1 KGHDR and CDR2 SFDVKD. The V gene lost 1 base and the J gene lost 6 bases, with 9 bases spanning the gap. The DNA for the CDR3 is TGTGCCACCAGTGATTTTAGCTCCGGTCAGCCCCAGCATTTT. Translating it yields CATSDFSSGQPQHF.

Many counts were recorded for this clonotype. The junction and the germline gene differ at one end; a read error may be behind it. The gene calls are TRBV12-3 or TRBV12-4 and TRBJ2-5; D unresolved. The CDR3 runs 12 residues. Here the CDR3 reads CASSLVQETQYF. CDR3 nucleotides: TGTGCCAGCAGCTTAGTCCAAGAGACCCAGTACTTC.

This clonotype has a count of ten or more. The V gene is TRBV28, the J gene TRBJ2-7; the D gene is possibly TRBD1 (6 bases). Looked up from germline, CDR1 is MDHEN and CDR2 is SYDVKM. Trimming pared 6 bases from V and 11 bases from J, leaving 23 bases between. This CDR3 has 14 amino acids. The CDR3 sequence is CASSEGPGVRMKYF. The CDR3 nucleotides are TGTGCCAGCAGCGAGGGGCCAGGGGTACGTATGAAGTACTTC.

This clonotype was seen only a few times. The V and J genes are TRBV4-3 and TRBJ2-2; D gene uncertain. Germline V gene lookup returns CDR1 LGHNA and CDR2 YSLEER. The V end was cut by 1 base, the J end by 0 bases, with 21 bases between. The CDR3 is made up of 20 amino acids. The CDR3 here is CASSQGPTLRTGTNTGELFF. CDR3 nucleotides: TGCGCCAGCAGCCAAGGCCCAACCTTAAGGACGGGCACGAACACCGGGGAGCTGTTTTTT.

Ten or more counts support this clonotype. The chain employs TRBV10-3 and TRBJ2-7; 9 bases map to TRBD2. Germline CDR1 ENHRY, CDR2 SYGVKD. The CDR3 has 15 residues. V lost 0 bases and J lost 5; bases outside the gene matches: 5. The DNA of the CDR3 is TGTGCCATCAGTGAGTCGGCGGGAGGGCAACACGAGCAGTACTTC. Protein: CAISESAGGQHEQYF.

This clonotype was counted ten times or more. The chain recombines TRBV5-1 with TRBJ1-6; TRBD1 is a possible D gene (6 bases). V was clipped by 0 bases and J by 7 bases, with 14 bases between them. The CDR3 is made up of 16 amino acids. Germline CDR1 and CDR2: SGHRS and YFSETQ. The CDR3 reads CASSLGLGDTNSPLHF. CDR3 in DNA: TGCGCCAGCAGCTTGGGACTTGGGGACACAAATTCACCCCTCCACTTT.

V usage is TRBV6-1 and J usage is TRBJ2-7; 10 bases agree with TRBD2. The CDR3 is 16 residues long. The germline gives CDR1 MNHNS, CDR2 SASEGT. After removal of 6 bases from V and 0 bases from J, the junction contained 8 bases not matched to a gene. Here the CDR3 reads CASSKLAGGASYEQYV. The CDR3 nucleotides are TGTGCCAGCAGCAAGTTAGCGGGGGGTGCCTCCTACGAGCAGTACGTC.

In its sample, this clonotype was seen a few times. The chain uses TRBV12-5 and TRBJ2-5, with no clear D. The CDR3 loop spans 13 amino acids. From germline, CDR1 is LGHNT and CDR2 FRNRAP. Trimming stripped 4 bases from V and 4 bases from J, with 10 bases between. The CDR3 sequence: CASGSWTLETQYF. Written as DNA, the CDR3 is TGTGCTAGTGGTTCCTGGACCTTAGAGACCCAGTACTTC.

This clonotype was observed a few times. This rearrangement joins TRBV30 to TRBJ2-7; D is perhaps TRBD2 (7 bases). This CDR3 spans 15 amino acids. The germline V gene has CDR1 GTSNPN and CDR2 SVGIG (reference sequence). Trimming cost V 5 bases and J 0 bases, with 17 bases left between them. The CDR3 reads CAWGPGGPNSYEQYV. The CDR3 bases are TGTGCCTGGGGCCCGGGGGGCCCAAACTCCTACGAGCAGTACGTC.

The gene calls are TRBV10-2 and TRBJ1-1, with 8 bases matching TRBD1. The V gene's germline CDR1 is WSHSY and CDR2 SAAADI. The CDR3 is 14 residues long. The J segment lost 6 bases and the V segment lost 8 bases, leaving 11 bases of the junction unmatched. CDR3 region: CASWRAGQGAEAFF. For the CDR3, the DNA is TGCGCCAGCTGGCGGGCCGGACAGGGCGCTGAAGCTTTCTTT.

The V gene is TRBV7-9, the J gene TRBJ2-2; D remains ambiguous. V was trimmed by 5 bases and J by 2 bases, leaving 12 bases between them. This CDR3 spans 15 amino acids. Germline lookup yields CDR1 SEHNR and CDR2 FQNEAQ (reference sequence). As DNA, the CDR3 is TGTGCCAGCAGCACAACACGCAGAAACACCGGGGAGCTGTTTTTT. As protein: CASSTTRRNTGELFF.